Listed below are T cell receptor beta chains from one sample, sequenced in a study of blood T cell repertoires in COVID-19. Libraries were prepared by immunoSEQ multiplex PCR; TCRdb keeps only in-frame clonotypes and omits some of them. The table includes approximately 68,000 clones, roughly 84% detected once. The specimen sequenced was peripheral blood. The origin of the receptors is a woman in her fifties or sixties with acute or convalescent COVID-19. Each CDR3 is given with its conserved first and last residue. D genes are given only for firm matches. Clone size is stated in some rows and not others, as once, few, many or a class when expanded.

length,V,size,J,D,CDR3,DNA
14,TRBV6-5,few,TRBJ2-4,.,CASRTLEGKNIQYF,TGTGCCAGCAGGACTCTAGAGGGCAAAAACATTCAGTACTTC
15,TRBV6-1,.,TRBJ2-1,TRBD1,CASSEDRGAYNEQFF,TGTGCCAGCAGTGAGGACAGGGGAGCATACAATGAGCAGTTCTTC
15,TRBV9,.,TRBJ1-2,TRBD1,CASSARQGARYGYTF,TGTGCCAGCAGCGCCCGACAGGGGGCTCGGTATGGCTACACCTTC
16,TRBV11-3,.,TRBJ2-3,TRBD2,CASSDGLAGGTDTQYF,TGTGCCAGCAGCGACGGACTAGCGGGGGGGACAGATACGCAGTATTTT
16,TRBV18,.,TRBJ2-1,TRBD2,CASSPQGLAGVDEQFF,TGTGCCAGCTCACCCCAAGGACTAGCGGGGGTCGATGAGCAGTTCTTC
14,TRBV19,few,TRBJ1-1,TRBD1,CASSRGQEKTEAFF,TGTGCCAGTAGCCGGGGACAGGAAAAAACTGAAGCTTTCTTT
14,TRBV10-3,.,TRBJ1-4,.,CAISVGGSSEKLFF,TGTGCCATCAGTGTGGGGGGATCAAGTGAAAAACTGTTTTTT
16,TRBV7-2,.,TRBJ1-2,TRBD1,CASSRGQGGDNYGYTF,TGTGCCAGCAGTCGAGGACAGGGAGGGGATAACTATGGCTACACCTTC
13,TRBV14,.,TRBJ1-1,.,CASSQDRNTEAFF,TGTGCCAGCAGCCAAGATAGAAACACTGAAGCTTTCTTT
16,TRBV4-2,.,TRBJ1-3,.,CASSQEATRAGNTIYF,TGTGCCAGCAGCCAAGAAGCTACCCGCGCTGGAAACACCATATATTTT
15,TRBV3-1/TRBV3-2,.,TRBJ1-1,.,CASSAPSLQGIEAFF,TGTGCCAGCAGCGCCCCTTCCTTACAGGGTATTGAAGCTTTCTTT
14,TRBV7-3,once,TRBJ2-3,.,CASSLTAVTDTQYF,TGTGCCAGCAGCTTAACTGCGGTAACAGATACGCAGTATTTT
14,TRBV5-1,.,TRBJ2-2,.,CASSSTQSTGELFF,TGCGCCAGCAGCTCCACCCAGTCGACCGGGGAGCTGTTTTTT
15,TRBV24-1,once,TRBJ2-3,TRBD1,CATAAPGQGVDTQYF,TGTGCCACCGCTGCACCGGGACAGGGGGTAGATACGCAGTATTTT
15,TRBV19,.,TRBJ1-1,TRBD1,CASSIVGTGASEAFF,TGTGCCAGTAGTATAGTTGGGACAGGGGCCTCTGAAGCTTTCTTT
15,TRBV6-5,.,TRBJ1-1,.,CASSTRGRGDTEAFF,TGTGCCAGCAGCACTCGAGGGAGGGGCGACACTGAAGCTTTCTTT
14,TRBV9,.,TRBJ2-7,TRBD1,CASRAGQGVGEQYF,TGTGCCAGCAGAGCCGGACAGGGGGTTGGGGAGCAGTACTTC
16,TRBV9,.,TRBJ2-6,TRBD1,CASNPGQGPGANVLTF,TGTGCCAGCAACCCGGGACAGGGCCCTGGGGCCAACGTCCTGACTTTC
13,TRBV2,.,TRBJ2-3,TRBD1,CASGQGRTDTQYF,TGTGCCAGTGGACAGGGTCGCACAGATACGCAGTATTTT
14,TRBV5-1,.,TRBJ1-1,TRBD1,CASRPGQLNTEAFF,TGCGCCAGCAGGCCGGGACAGTTGAACACTGAAGCTTTCTTT
15,TRBV27,.,TRBJ1-4,.,CASSHRDRRYEKLFF,TGTGCCAGCAGTCACCGAGACCGGCGGTATGAAAAACTGTTTTTT
13,TRBV6-5,.,TRBJ1-5,.,CASSLTAGQPQHF,TGTGCCAGCTCCCTCACGGCGGGTCAGCCCCAGCATTTT
16,TRBV11-2,.,TRBJ1-6,TRBD1,CASSTARDRGNSPLHF,TGTGCCAGCAGCACAGCTCGGGACAGGGGTAATTCACCCCTCCACTTT
11,TRBV6-5,few,TRBJ2-7,TRBD2,CASRDGGGNYF,TGTGCCAGCAGAGACGGGGGGGGAAACTACTTC
12,TRBV24-1,few,TRBJ2-1,.,CATSDSYNEQFF,TGTGCCACCAGTGATTCTTACAATGAGCAGTTCTTC
15,TRBV5-4,few,TRBJ1-6,TRBD1,CASSLNRGQNSPLHF,TGTGCCAGCAGCTTGAACAGGGGGCAAAATTCACCCCTCCACTTT
13,TRBV19,.,TRBJ1-2,TRBD1,CASSTTGGDGYTF,TGTGCCAGTAGCACGACAGGGGGCGACGGCTACACCTTC
16,TRBV3-1/TRBV3-2,.,TRBJ2-3,.,CASSPRRGAGPDTQYF,TGTGCCAGCAGCCCCCGACGGGGGGCTGGGCCAGATACGCAGTATTTT
15,TRBV11-2,.,TRBJ2-5,TRBD1,CASSLWGDREETQYF,TGTGCCAGCAGCTTATGGGGGGACAGGGAAGAGACCCAGTACTTC
15,TRBV10-1,.,TRBJ2-1,TRBD2,CASSGRGDSYNEQFF,TGCGCCAGCAGTGGACGGGGGGATTCCTACAATGAGCAGTTCTTC
15,TRBV13,.,TRBJ2-5,.,CASSLAGGGGETQYF,TGTGCCAGCAGCTTAGCTGGGGGAGGGGGAGAGACCCAGTACTTC
13,TRBV7-3,.,TRBJ1-1,.,CASSPRASTEAFF,TGTGCCAGCAGCCCCCGCGCCTCCACTGAAGCTTTCTTT
15,TRBV19,.,TRBJ1-2,TRBD1,CASSRSGTDDYGYTF,TGTGCCAGTAGTCGATCCGGGACAGACGACTATGGCTACACCTTC
13,TRBV7-2,once,TRBJ2-1,TRBD1,CASSSQGLFGQFF,TGTGCCAGCAGCTCACAGGGGCTTTTCGGGCAGTTCTTC
14,TRBV6-5,.,TRBJ1-5,.,CASSYSSRDQPQHF,TGTGCCAGCAGTTACTCGTCTCGGGATCAGCCCCAGCATTTT
11,TRBV5-1,.,TRBJ1-1,.,CASKAGEKAFF,TGCGCCAGCAAAGCAGGCGAAAAAGCTTTCTTT
14,TRBV6-6,.,TRBJ1-1,.,CASSWSDKNTEAFF,TGTGCCAGCAGTTGGTCGGACAAGAACACTGAAGCTTTCTTT
14,TRBV9,.,TRBJ1-2,TRBD1,CASSLQGAGNGYTF,TGTGCCAGCAGCCTCCAGGGGGCAGGGAATGGCTACACCTTC
16,TRBV13,.,TRBJ2-3,.,CASSSEGWGGTDTQYF,TGTGCCAGCAGCTCGGAAGGGTGGGGGGGCACAGATACGCAGTATTTT
16,TRBV5-1,.,TRBJ1-1,TRBD1,CASSLSRAGGNTEAFF,TGCGCCAGCAGCTTGAGTCGGGCAGGGGGGAACACTGAAGCTTTCTTT
18,TRBV7-8,.,TRBJ2-1,TRBD2,CASSLPLRLAGGRQEQFF,TGTGCCAGCAGCTTACCTCTACGACTAGCGGGGGGCCGGCAGGAGCAGTTCTTC
13,TRBV19,.,TRBJ1-6,.,CASSREWNSPLHF,TGTGCCAGTAGTCGGGAATGGAATTCACCCCTCCACTTT
11,TRBV20-1,.,TRBJ1-1,.,CSARPGAEAFF,TGCAGTGCTAGGCCGGGGGCTGAAGCTTTCTTT
14,TRBV2,.,TRBJ1-5,TRBD1,CASIPGTGNQPQHF,TGTGCCAGCATCCCCGGGACAGGCAATCAGCCCCAGCATTTT
13,TRBV5-1,once,TRBJ1-4,TRBD1,CASRQGPNEKLFF,TGCGCCAGCCGACAGGGTCCTAATGAAAAACTGTTTTTT
15,TRBV7-3,.,TRBJ2-5,TRBD1,CASSLTGTAQETQYF,TGTGCCAGCAGCTTAACAGGGACAGCCCAAGAGACCCAGTACTTC